The TCR beta chain described here comes from a study of T cell changes during pregnancy in multiple sclerosis. The V gene's germline CDR1 is SGHRS and CDR2 YFSETQ. Trimming took 2 bases from V and 10 from J; bases not matched to a gene: 18. This CDR3 has 17 residues. The table came from immunoSEQ multiplex PCR; TCRdb's copy has only in-frame clones and leaves some out. The data hold about 85,000 clones, with about nine tenths observed a single time. The V and J genes are TRBV5-1 and TRBJ2-1, with 7 nucleotides matching TRBD1. The specimen was peripheral blood, collected in the first trimester of pregnancy. The receptor was derived from a female donor with multiple sclerosis, enrolled in a pregnancy study. The CDR3 DNA reads TGCGCCAGCAGCTTAGTCCTAGGACAGGCTCAGCCCCGGGAGCAGTTCTTC. It yields the protein CASSLVLGQAQPREQFF.